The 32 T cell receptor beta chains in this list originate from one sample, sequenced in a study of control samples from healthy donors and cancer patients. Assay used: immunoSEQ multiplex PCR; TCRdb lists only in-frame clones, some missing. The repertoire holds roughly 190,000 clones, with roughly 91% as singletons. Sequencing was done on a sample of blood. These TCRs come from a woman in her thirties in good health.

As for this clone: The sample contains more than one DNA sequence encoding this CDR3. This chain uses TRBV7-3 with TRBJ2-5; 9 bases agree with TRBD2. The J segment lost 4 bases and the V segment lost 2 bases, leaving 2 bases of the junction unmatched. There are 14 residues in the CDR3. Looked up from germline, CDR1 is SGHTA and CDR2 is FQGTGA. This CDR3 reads CASSLAGGGETQYF. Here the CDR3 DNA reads TGTGCCAGCAGCTTAGCGGGAGGGGGAGAGACCCAGTACTTC.

CDR3 in DNA: TGTGCCTGGAGCGCACCGCCCGGGACAGGGCATTCACCCCTCCACTTT. It translates to CAWSAPPGTGHSPLHF. The chain couples TRBV30 to TRBJ1-6; 9 bases fit TRBD1. The CDR3 has 16 amino acids. Germline CDR1 and CDR2: GTSNPN and SVGIG (reference sequence). The V segment lost 3 bases and the J segment 8 bases; nucleotides outside the gene matches: 11.

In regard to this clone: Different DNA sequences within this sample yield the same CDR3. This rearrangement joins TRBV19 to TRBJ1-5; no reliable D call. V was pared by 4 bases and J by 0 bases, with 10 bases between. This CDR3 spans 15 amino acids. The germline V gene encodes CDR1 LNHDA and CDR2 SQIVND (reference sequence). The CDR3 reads CASSRQEYSNQPQHF. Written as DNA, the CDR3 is TGTGCCAGTAGTAGGCAGGAATATAGCAATCAGCCCCAGCATTTT.

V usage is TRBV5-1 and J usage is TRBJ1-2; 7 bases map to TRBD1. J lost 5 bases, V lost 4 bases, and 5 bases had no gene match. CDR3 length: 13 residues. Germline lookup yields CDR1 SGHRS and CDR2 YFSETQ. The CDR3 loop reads CASSPPGQYGYTF. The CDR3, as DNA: TGCGCCAGCAGCCCTCCGGGACAGTATGGCTACACCTTC.

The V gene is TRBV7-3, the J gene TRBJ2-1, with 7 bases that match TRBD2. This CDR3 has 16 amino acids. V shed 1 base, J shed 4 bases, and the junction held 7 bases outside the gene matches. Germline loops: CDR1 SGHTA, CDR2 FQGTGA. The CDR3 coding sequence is TGTGCCAGCAGCTTAATTTGGGCGGGGGTTTACAATGAGCAGTTCTTC. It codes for CASSLIWAGVYNEQFF.

CDR3 region: CASSRGLAGADTQYF. The CDR3 DNA reads TGTGCCAGCAGCAGGGGACTAGCGGGAGCAGATACGCAGTATTTT. The gene calls are TRBV6-5 and TRBJ2-3; TRBD2 aligns across 14 bases. The CDR3 sequence is 15 residues long. CDR1 and CDR2 (germline): MNHEY, SVGAGI. With V trimmed by 6 bases and J by 4 bases, 3 bases remained unmatched.

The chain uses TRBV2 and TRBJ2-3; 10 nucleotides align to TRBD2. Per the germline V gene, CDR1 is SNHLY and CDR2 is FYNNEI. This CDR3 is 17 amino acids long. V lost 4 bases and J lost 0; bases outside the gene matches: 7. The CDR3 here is CASSALAGAISTDTQYF. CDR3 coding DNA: TGTGCCAGCAGTGCCCTAGCGGGAGCTATAAGCACAGATACGCAGTATTTT.

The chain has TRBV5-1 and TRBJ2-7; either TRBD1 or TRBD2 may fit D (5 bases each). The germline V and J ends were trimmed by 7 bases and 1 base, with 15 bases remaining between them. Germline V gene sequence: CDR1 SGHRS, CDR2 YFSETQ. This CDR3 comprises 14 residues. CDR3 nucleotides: TGCGCCAGCCAGCAGCTGGGGGAGTCCTACGAGCAGTACTTC. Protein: CASQQLGESYEQYF.

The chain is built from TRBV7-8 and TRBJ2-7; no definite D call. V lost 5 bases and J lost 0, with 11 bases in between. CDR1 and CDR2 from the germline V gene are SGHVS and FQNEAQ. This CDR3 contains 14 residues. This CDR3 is CASSRALRSYEQYF. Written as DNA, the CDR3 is TGTGCCAGCAGCCGGGCCCTCCGCTCCTACGAGCAGTACTTC.

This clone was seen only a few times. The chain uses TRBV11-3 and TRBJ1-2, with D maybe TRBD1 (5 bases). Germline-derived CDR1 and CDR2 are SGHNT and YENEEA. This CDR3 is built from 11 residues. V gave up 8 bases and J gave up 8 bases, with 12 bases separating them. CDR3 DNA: TGTGCCAGCGGGAAGGAGGGGGGCTACACCTTC. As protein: CASGKEGGYTF.

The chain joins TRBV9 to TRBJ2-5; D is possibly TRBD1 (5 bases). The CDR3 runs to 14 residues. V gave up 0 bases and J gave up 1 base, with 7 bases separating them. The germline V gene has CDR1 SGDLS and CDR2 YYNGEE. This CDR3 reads CASSVGQGQETQYF. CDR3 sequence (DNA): TGTGCCAGCAGCGTAGGCCAGGGCCAAGAGACCCAGTACTTC.

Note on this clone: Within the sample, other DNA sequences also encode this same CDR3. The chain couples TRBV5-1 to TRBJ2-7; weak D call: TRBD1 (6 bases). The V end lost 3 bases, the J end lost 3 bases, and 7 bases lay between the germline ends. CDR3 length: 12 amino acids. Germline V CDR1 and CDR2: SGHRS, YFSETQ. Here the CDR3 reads CASSSDSYEQYF. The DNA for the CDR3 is TGCGCCAGCAGCTCGGACAGCTACGAGCAGTACTTC.

DNA for the CDR3: TGTGCCAGCAGTTACTCCCACAGGGCGTTCGAGCAGTACTTC. Protein product: CASSYSHRAFEQYF. The V gene is TRBV6-2 or TRBV6-3, the J gene TRBJ2-7, with a tentative D call TRBD1 (6 bases). The CDR3 is 14 residues long. Trimming took 0 bases from V and 6 from J, leaving 12 bases between them. In germline, CDR1 is MNHEY, CDR2 SVGEGT.

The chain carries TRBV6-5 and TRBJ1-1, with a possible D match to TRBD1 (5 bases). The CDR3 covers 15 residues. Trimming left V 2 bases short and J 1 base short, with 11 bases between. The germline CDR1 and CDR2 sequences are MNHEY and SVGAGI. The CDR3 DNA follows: TGTGCCAGCAGTTACGGAGGGAGGGGGAACACTGAAGCTTTCTTT. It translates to CASSYGGRGNTEAFF.

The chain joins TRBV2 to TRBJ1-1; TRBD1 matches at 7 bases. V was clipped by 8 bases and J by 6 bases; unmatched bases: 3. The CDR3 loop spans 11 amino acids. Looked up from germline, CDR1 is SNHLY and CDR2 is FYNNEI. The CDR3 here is CASRDSPEAFF. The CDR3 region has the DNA TGTGCCAGCCGGGACAGCCCTGAAGCTTTCTTT. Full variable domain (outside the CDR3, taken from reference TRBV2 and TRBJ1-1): EPEVTQTPSHQVTQMGQEVILRCVPISNHLYFYWYRQILGQKVEFLVSFYNNEISEKSEIFDDQFSVERPDGSNFTLKIRSTKLEDSAMYFCASRDSPEAFFGQGTRLTVV.

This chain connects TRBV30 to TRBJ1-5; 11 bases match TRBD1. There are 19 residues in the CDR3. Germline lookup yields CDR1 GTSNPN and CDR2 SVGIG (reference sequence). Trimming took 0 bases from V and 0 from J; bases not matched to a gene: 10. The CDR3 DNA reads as TGTGCCTGGAGTGTAGTTGGACAGGGGGCCCGTTATAGCAATCAGCCCCAGCATTTT. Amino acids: CAWSVVGQGARYSNQPQHF.

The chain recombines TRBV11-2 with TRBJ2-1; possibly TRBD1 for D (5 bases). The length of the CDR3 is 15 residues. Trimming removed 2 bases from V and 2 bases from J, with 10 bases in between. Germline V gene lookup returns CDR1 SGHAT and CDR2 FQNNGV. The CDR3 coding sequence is TGTGCCAGCAGCTTAACCAGGGCAACCTACAATGAGCAGTTCTTC. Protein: CASSLTRATYNEQFF.

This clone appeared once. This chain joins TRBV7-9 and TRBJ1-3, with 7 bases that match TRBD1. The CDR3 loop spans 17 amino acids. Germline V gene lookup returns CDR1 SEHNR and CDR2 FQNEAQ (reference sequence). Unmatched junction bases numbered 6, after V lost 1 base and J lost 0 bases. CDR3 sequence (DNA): TGTGCCAGCAGCTTAGGGGCCGGACAGGCCTCTGGAAACACCATATATTTT. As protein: CASSLGAGQASGNTIYF.

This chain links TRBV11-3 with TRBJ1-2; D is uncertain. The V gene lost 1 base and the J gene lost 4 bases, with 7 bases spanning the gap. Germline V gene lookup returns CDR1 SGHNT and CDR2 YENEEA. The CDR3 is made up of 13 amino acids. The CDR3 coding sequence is TGTGCCAGCAGCTTAGTCAGGAGCTATGGCTACACCTTC. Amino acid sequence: CASSLVRSYGYTF. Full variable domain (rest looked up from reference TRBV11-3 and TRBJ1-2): EAGVVQSPRYKIIEKKQPVAFWCNPISGHNTLYWYLQNLGQGPELLIRYENEEAVDDSQLPKDRFSAERLKGVDSTLKIQPAELGDSAVYLCASSLVRSYGYTFGSGTRLTVV.

The CDR3 is CASSQEGTASGNTIYF. CDR3 DNA: TGTGCCAGCAGCCAAGAAGGTACAGCCTCTGGAAACACCATATATTTT. This chain joins TRBV4-2 and TRBJ1-3; D call uncertain. Trimming left V 0 bases short and J 0 bases short, with 9 bases between. CDR3 size: 16 residues. Germline CDR1 is LGHNA and CDR2 is YNFKEQ.

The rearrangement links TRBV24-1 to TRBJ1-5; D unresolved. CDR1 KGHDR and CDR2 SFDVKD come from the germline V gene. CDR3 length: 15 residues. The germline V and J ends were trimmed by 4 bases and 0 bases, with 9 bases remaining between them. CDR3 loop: CATSDNGVSNQPQHF. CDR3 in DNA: TGTGCCACCAGTGACAACGGGGTTAGCAATCAGCCCCAGCATTTT.

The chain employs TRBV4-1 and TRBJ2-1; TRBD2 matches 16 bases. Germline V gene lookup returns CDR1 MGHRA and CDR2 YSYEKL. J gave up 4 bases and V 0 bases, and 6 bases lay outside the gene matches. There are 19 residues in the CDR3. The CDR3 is CASSQEGGLAGGRYNEQFF. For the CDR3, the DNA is TGCGCCAGCAGCCAAGAAGGGGGACTAGCGGGAGGGCGGTACAATGAGCAGTTCTTC.

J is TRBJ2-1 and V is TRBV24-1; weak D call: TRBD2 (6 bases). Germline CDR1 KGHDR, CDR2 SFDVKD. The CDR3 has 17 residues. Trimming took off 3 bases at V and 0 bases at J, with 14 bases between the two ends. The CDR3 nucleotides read TGTGCCACCAGTGATGCGTCCGGGACTCCCTCCTACAATGAGCAGTTCTTC. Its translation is CATSDASGTPSYNEQFF.

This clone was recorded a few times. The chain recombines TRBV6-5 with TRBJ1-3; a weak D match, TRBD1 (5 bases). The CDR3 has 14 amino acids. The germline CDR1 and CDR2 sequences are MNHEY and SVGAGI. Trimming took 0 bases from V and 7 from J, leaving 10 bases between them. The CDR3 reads CASSYSGGLNTIYF. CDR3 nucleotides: TGTGCCAGCAGTTACTCCGGGGGTCTGAACACCATATATTTT.

The CDR3, as DNA: TGTGCCAGCAGCGTAAGTTCCCAAGAGACCCAGTACTTC. Amino acids: CASSVSSQETQYF. The rearrangement uses TRBV9 and TRBJ2-5; D is undetermined. V was trimmed by 1 base and J by 1 base, leaving 5 bases between them. CDR1 is SGDLS and CDR2 is YYNGEE in the germline V gene. This CDR3 comprises 13 residues.

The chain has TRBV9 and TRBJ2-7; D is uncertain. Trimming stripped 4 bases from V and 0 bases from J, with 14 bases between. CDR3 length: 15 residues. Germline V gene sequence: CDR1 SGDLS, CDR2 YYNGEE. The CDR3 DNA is TGTGCCAGCAGCCCCGGGCCCCTGAGCTCCTACGAGCAGTACTTC. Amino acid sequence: CASSPGPLSSYEQYF.

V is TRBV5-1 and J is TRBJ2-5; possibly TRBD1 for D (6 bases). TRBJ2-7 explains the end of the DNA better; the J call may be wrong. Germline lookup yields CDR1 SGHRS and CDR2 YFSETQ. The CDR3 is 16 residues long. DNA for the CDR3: TGCGCCAGCAGCTTGGCCCCAGGGGCAACCTCCTACGAGCAGTACTTC. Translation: CASSLAPGATSYEQYF.

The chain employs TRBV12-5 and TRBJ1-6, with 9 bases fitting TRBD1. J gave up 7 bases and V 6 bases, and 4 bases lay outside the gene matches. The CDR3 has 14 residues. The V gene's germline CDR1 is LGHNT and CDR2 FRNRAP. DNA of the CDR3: TGTGCTAGTGGACGGGACAGGGTAAATTCACCCCTCCACTTT. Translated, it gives CASGRDRVNSPLHF. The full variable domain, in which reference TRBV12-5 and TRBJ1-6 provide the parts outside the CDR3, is DARVTQTPRHKVTEMGQEVTMRCQPILGHNTVFWYRQTMMQGLELLAYFRNRAPLDDSGMPKDRFSAEMPDATLATLKIQPSEPRDSAVYFCASGRDRVNSPLHFGNGTRLTVT.

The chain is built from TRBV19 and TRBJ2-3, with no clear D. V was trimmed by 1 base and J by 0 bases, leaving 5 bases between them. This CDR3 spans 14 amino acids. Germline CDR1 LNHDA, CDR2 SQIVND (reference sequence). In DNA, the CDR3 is TGTGCCAGTAGTATAGGGGATAGCACAGATACGCAGTATTTT. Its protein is CASSIGDSTDTQYF. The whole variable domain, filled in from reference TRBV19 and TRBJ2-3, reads DGGITQSPKYLFRKEGQNVTLSCEQNLNHDAMYWYRQDPGQGLRLIYYSQIVNDFQKGDIAEGYSVSREKKESFPLTVTSAQKNPTAFYLCASSIGDSTDTQYFGPGTRLTVL.

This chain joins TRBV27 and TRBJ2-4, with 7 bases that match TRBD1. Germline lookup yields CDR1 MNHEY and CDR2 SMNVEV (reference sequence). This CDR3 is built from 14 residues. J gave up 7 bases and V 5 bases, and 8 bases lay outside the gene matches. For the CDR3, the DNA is TGTGCCAGCAGTACCTACAGGGGCGGTAACATTCAGTACTTC. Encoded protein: CASSTYRGGNIQYF.

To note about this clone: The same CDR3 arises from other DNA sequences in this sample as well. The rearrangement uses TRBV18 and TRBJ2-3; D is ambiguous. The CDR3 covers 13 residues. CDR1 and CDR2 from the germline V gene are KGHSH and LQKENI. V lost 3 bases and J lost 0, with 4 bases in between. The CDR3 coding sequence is TGTGCCAGCTCACCCGCTAGCACAGATACGCAGTATTTT. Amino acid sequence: CASSPASTDTQYF.

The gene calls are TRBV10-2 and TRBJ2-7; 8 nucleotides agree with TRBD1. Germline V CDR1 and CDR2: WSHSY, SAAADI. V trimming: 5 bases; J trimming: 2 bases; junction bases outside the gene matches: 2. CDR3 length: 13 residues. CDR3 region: CASSMDRAYEQYF. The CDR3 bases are TGCGCCAGCAGTATGGACAGGGCCTACGAGCAGTACTTC.